This is a list of T cell receptor beta chains from one sample in a study of identifying expanded T cells in peripheral blood. Assay: immunoSEQ multiplex PCR; the TCRdb copy retains only in-frame clones and omits some. Among 100,000 to 150,000 clones listed, 65% to 90% were seen once. Sequenced material: blood. The receptors come from a person aged 18-70 years in good health. Each CDR3 is given with its conserved first and last residue. The D gene is left open where the match is weak. Part of the rows lack a size; the others show once, few, many or a class for expanded clones.

clone_size j_call d_call v_call cdr3_nt cdr3_aa
- TRBJ2-1 - TRBV6-1 TGTGCCAGCAGTCCCGACATAAATGAGCAGTTCTTC CASSPDINEQFF
- TRBJ2-2 - TRBV7-3 TGTGCCAGCTCCCCCGAGGCGGCGGCGAACACCGGGGAGCTGTTTTTT CASSPEAAANTGELFF
few TRBJ2-7 TRBD1 TRBV25-1 TGTGCCAGCAGTGAATATACCGGGACAGCCTACGAGCAGTACTTC CASSEYTGTAYEQYF
- TRBJ2-2 TRBD2 TRBV7-9 TGTGCCAGCTGCGACAGGGGGACTAGCGGGATTGACGGGGAGCTGTTTTTT CASCDRGTSGIDGELFF
- TRBJ2-2 TRBD1 TRBV5-1 TGCGCCAGCAGCTTAGGGACAGGCTATGTAGGGGAGCTGTTTTTT CASSLGTGYVGELFF
once TRBJ2-5 TRBD1 TRBV7-9 TGTGCCAGCAGCTCACAGGGGGCCCCCAGGGAGACCCAGTACTTC CASSSQGAPRETQYF
- TRBJ2-7 - TRBV27 TGTGCCAGCAGAGCATTTGGTGGGTACGAGCAGTACTTC CASRAFGGYEQYF
few TRBJ2-1 TRBD2 TRBV25-1 TGTGCCAGCAGTGAGATAGCGGGACTTCACAATGAGCAGTTCTTC CASSEIAGLHNEQFF
- TRBJ2-3 TRBD1 TRBV25-1 TGTGCCAGCAGCGACAGGGCCGCAGATACGCAGTATTTT CASSDRAADTQYF
- TRBJ1-5 TRBD1 TRBV4-1 TGCGCCAGCAGCCAACCGGGACAGGGAAGCAATCAGCCCCAGCATTTT CASSQPGQGSNQPQHF
- TRBJ2-3 - TRBV25-1 TGTGCCAGTTCCGACAGTCCCACAGATACGCAGTATTTT CASSDSPTDTQYF
- TRBJ2-5 - TRBV27 TGTGCCAGCGGCGCGGACAGCACACAAGAGACCCAGTACTTC CASGADSTQETQYF
- TRBJ2-1 - TRBV6-4 TGTGCCAGCACCCTGGAGGCGGGAAGCTCCTACAATGAGCAGTTCTTC CASTLEAGSSYNEQFF
- TRBJ2-1 - TRBV7-6 TGTGCCAGCAGCTTAATGCGGGGCAATGAGCAGTTCTTC CASSLMRGNEQFF
few TRBJ1-2 - TRBV9 TGTGCCAGCAGGGGATTAGGGAGCTACACCTTC CASRGLGSYTF
- TRBJ2-6 - TRBV9 TGTGCCAGCAGCGTCTCCCCTGCGGGTTACTCTGGGGCCAACGTCCTGACTTTC CASSVSPAGYSGANVLTF
once TRBJ2-1 TRBD1 TRBV13 TGTGCCAGCAGCTTAGGGGACAGGGAACACAATGAGCAGTTCTTC CASSLGDREHNEQFF
- TRBJ2-7 - TRBV10-3 TGTGCCAGCCTTGGGGGGGCCGAGGGCGAGCAGTACTTC CASLGGAEGEQYF
- TRBJ2-5 - TRBV7-7 TGTGCCAGCAGCTATCCCCGGGTTCGGGAGACCCAGTACTTC CASSYPRVRETQYF